These T cell receptor beta chains were read from a single sample in a study of cytomegalovirus exposure and HLA in healthy donors. Generated by immunoSEQ multiplex PCR, the TCRdb table keeps only in-frame clones and is missing some. Among some 65,000 clones listed, roughly 60% were seen once. Material for sequencing was PBMCs. These receptor sequences come from a man younger than 40 in good health and CMV-seronegative. CDR3s include the opening cysteine and the closing phenylalanine or tryptophan.

J gene,V gene,CDR3 protein
TRBJ1-1,TRBV18,CASSPNAGREAFF
TRBJ1-2,TRBV6-4,CASSQDRTTPGYGYTF
TRBJ2-1,TRBV5-1,CASSFIETDWAEQFF
TRBJ2-2,TRBV7-9,CASSHRDRANTGELFF
TRBJ2-2,TRBV6-1,CASSERSGVSTGELFF
TRBJ2-1,TRBV13,CASSLSGHQYNEQFF
TRBJ2-7,TRBV7-8,CASNPNLGRGNSYEQYF
TRBJ2-3,TRBV29-1,CSVDWGQEGDTQYF
TRBJ1-1,TRBV5-6,CASSPGRYTEAFF
TRBJ2-7,TRBV25-1,CASSAPRTGNYEQYF
TRBJ1-4,TRBV6-6,CASSNDRAKGEKLFF
TRBJ2-7,TRBV10-3,CAISAGTSGYEQYF
TRBJ1-5,TRBV7-2,CASSLSTGSDQPQHF
TRBJ2-7,TRBV6-1,CASSEELVYEQYF
TRBJ2-7,TRBV5-1,CASSLLDTSYEQYF
TRBJ2-2,TRBV11-3,CASSSGTSNTGELFF
TRBJ2-1,TRBV6-9,CASTNLQGCSYNEQFF
TRBJ2-5,TRBV30,CAWTGGRGETQYF
TRBJ2-1,TRBV13,CASSFLRGASYNEQFF
TRBJ2-1,TRBV27,CASSRTSGGWNEQFF
TRBJ1-2,TRBV27,CASSFQGNYGCTF
TRBJ2-7,TRBV14,CASSQVQGNEQYF
TRBJ1-6,TRBV7-3,CASRDWTDNSPLHF
TRBJ2-1,TRBV29-1,CSLTKPSGQGAYNEQFF
TRBJ2-2,TRBV30,CAWSSGGTGELFF
TRBJ1-2,TRBV5-5,CASSSGFDYGYTF
TRBJ1-2,TRBV11-1,CASSLGPSGEGGYTF
TRBJ2-5,TRBV27,CASRSTGGETQYF
TRBJ2-3,TRBV13,CASSFERGASTQYF
TRBJ2-3,TRBV5-1,CASSRAGASTDTQYF
TRBJ1-2,TRBV5-6,CASSLGVAGTHYGYTF
TRBJ1-2,TRBV6-5,CASGTRDRTMEYTF
TRBJ2-5,TRBV30,CAWMDSRETQYF
TRBJ2-7,TRBV6-5,CASRPRTGGGEQYF
TRBJ1-1,TRBV4-1,CASSQGRGATEAFF
TRBJ2-5,TRBV5-4,CASSKGLAGRNNQETQYF
TRBJ2-3,TRBV6-4,CASSDSGREGTDTQYF
TRBJ2-5,TRBV29-1,CSVGSVYETQYF
TRBJ2-7,TRBV7-2,CASSLLVSPLYVLDKQYF
TRBJ1-1,TRBV18,CASSSGQGTTEAFF
TRBJ1-5,TRBV6-1,CASRWGTGGAEPQHF
TRBJ1-2,TRBV25-1,CASSTQGALGYTF
TRBJ1-5,TRBV6-5,CASRQEGNPYQPQHF
TRBJ2-5,TRBV18,CASSRGGLEETQYF
TRBJ2-5,TRBV5-6,CASSFLTSVAQETQYF
TRBJ1-1,TRBV5-1,CASSLDRVGTEAFF
TRBJ1-1,TRBV5-3,CARSGDRWNTEAFF
TRBJ2-7,TRBV6-6,CASSYSRGSGYEQYF
TRBJ2-3,TRBV28,CASSFDSSTDTQYF
TRBJ1-1,TRBV29-1,CSASGTHFSPNTEAFF
TRBJ2-7,TRBV7-2,CASSRSRADFVEQYF
TRBJ2-5,TRBV29-1,CSGNREQETQYF
TRBJ1-2,TRBV9,CASSVTQTGNYGYTF
TRBJ2-1,TRBV5-1,CASSLSGGVYNEQFF
TRBJ2-6,TRBV2,CASSGDYPRSGANVLTF
TRBJ2-7,TRBV7-2,CASSLNWQGAYEQYF
TRBJ2-7,TRBV5-1,CASSLGATEAYEQYF
TRBJ1-6,TRBV6-6,CASSSEQGFDSPLHF
TRBJ2-5,TRBV2,CASSEEGAGETQYF